This paragraph reports one TCR beta chain. Trimming at V came to 1 base and at J to 4 bases, leaving 4 bases not matched to a gene. The CDR3 length is 16 residues. The germline V gene has CDR1 MDHEN and CDR2 SYDVKM. The sample originates from a study of blood T cell repertoires in COVID-19. About the study: Both acute and convalescent COVID-19 samples were obtained from the United States, Italy and Spain. Sources were T cells, B-cell-depleted T cells, or PBMCs; the material itself was cDNA or gDNA.

Under the authors' procedure: Scientists estimated how many nucleated cells there were by amplifying reference gene primers. Here immunoSEQ multiplex PCR was the method, and the copy in TCRdb shows in-frame clones only, minus some. Clone size and the V and J calls come from that table; the DNA yielded D and trimming. The sample includes 150,000 to 200,000 clones, roughly 86% of them seen just once. This receptor was identified in a man between 65 and 85 years old with acute or convalescent COVID-19. The sample comprised peripheral blood. V usage is TRBV28 and J usage is TRBJ1-3, with 10 positions matching TRBD1. CDR3 region: CASSLLGQGSGNTIYF. CDR3 sequence (DNA): TGTGCCAGCAGTTTATTGGGACAGGGGTCGGGAAACACCATATATTTT.